Each of the 32 T cell receptor beta chains below was sequenced from the same sample in a study of T cells in Graves' hyperthyroidism and ophthalmopathy. The source material, RNA transcripts, was used to amplify TCR beta CDR3 regions. When the TCR CDR3 underwent first-round RT-PCR, the HTBI primer set was used. TCRdb re-called the multiplex PCR reads with MiXCR, one entry per CDR3 protein. This sample has 300,000 to 450,000 distinct CDR3 sequences; more than 15% occur once, and the top ten carry roughly a quarter. The sample was blood. Receptors were obtained from a woman between 18 and 29 years old with Graves' hyperthyroidism that later progressed to Graves' ophthalmopathy.

The V call is TRBV28, the J call TRBJ2-7; TRBD2 agrees at 14 bases. The CDR3 spans 15 residues. V was clipped by 4 bases and J by 5 bases; unmatched bases: 4. Germline assignment: CDR1 MDHEN and CDR2 SYDVKM. As DNA, the CDR3 is TGTGCCAGCAGTTGGGGGACTAGCGGGAGAAACGAGCAGTACTTC. This codes for CASSWGTSGRNEQYF.

This clonotype was observed at least ten times. V is TRBV6-2 or TRBV6-3 and J is TRBJ2-2; perhaps TRBD1 as D (5 bases). CDR3 length: 14 residues. Germline V gene sequence: CDR1 MNHEY, CDR2 SVGEGT. V lost 9 bases and J lost 3, with 14 bases in between. CDR3 nucleotide sequence: TGTGCCAGTCTCCTTAGACAGTACACCGGGGAGCTGTTTTTT. Translating gives CASLLRQYTGELFF.

This clonotype was detected many times. This chain connects TRBV27 to TRBJ2-1, with unresolved D. The CDR3 runs 11 residues. Deletions cut 5 bases from V and 7 bases from J, with 6 bases between. In germline, CDR1 is MNHEY, CDR2 SMNVEV (reference sequence). CDR3 DNA sequence: TGTGCCAGCAGTCGATGGAATGAGCAGTTCTTC. This encodes CASSRWNEQFF.

This clonotype was recorded at least ten times. V and J are TRBV7-9 and TRBJ2-5; D is unclear. Looked up from germline, CDR1 is SEHNR and CDR2 is FQNEAQ (reference sequence). The CDR3 totals 14 residues. The germline V and J ends were trimmed by 5 bases and 3 bases, with 13 bases remaining between them. In DNA form, the CDR3 reads TGTGCCAGCAGCCACAACGGTGGTGAAGAGACCCAGTACTTC. Protein: CASSHNGGEETQYF. Full variable domain (rest looked up from reference TRBV7-9 and TRBJ2-5): DTGVSQNPRHKITKRGQNVTFRCDPISEHNRLYWYRQTLGQGPEFLTYFQNEAQLEKSRLLSDRFSAERPKGSFSTLEIQRTEQGDSAMYLCASSHNGGEETQYFGPGTRLLVL.

The chain couples TRBV20-1 to TRBJ2-7; 14 nucleotides match TRBD2. The germline CDR1 and CDR2 sequences are DFQATT and SNEGSKA (reference sequence). The length of the CDR3 is 15 residues. V lost 3 bases and J lost 1; bases outside the gene matches: 2. The CDR3 DNA is TGCAGTGCTAGGGGGACTAGCGGGAGTTCCTACGAGCAGTACTTC. This gives the protein CSARGTSGSSYEQYF.

This clonotype occurred many times. The rearrangement links TRBV20-1 to TRBJ2-7; 7 bases match TRBD2. The CDR3 is 15 residues long. CDR1 and CDR2 from the germline V gene are DFQATT and SNEGSKA (reference sequence). The J segment lost 2 bases and the V segment lost 3 bases, leaving 10 bases of the junction unmatched. The CDR3 here is CSARRARGRPYEQYF. Written as DNA, the CDR3 is TGCAGTGCTAGGAGGGCGCGCGGGAGACCCTACGAGCAGTACTTC.

The table lists this clonotype with many counts. The CDR3 bases are TGTGCCAGCGGCCCGACTAGTTGGCGCACAGATACGCAGTATTTT. Translated, it gives CASGPTSWRTDTQYF. V and J are TRBV6-2 or TRBV6-3 and TRBJ2-3; perhaps TRBD2 as D (6 bases). This CDR3 region has 15 residues. Trimming shortened V by 8 bases and J by 1 base, and 16 bases separated the two germline ends. Germline V gives CDR1 MNHEY, CDR2 SVGEGT.

This clonotype was observed many times. The CDR3 region has the DNA TGTGCCAGCAGTTACGGGGCCACCGGGGAGCTGTTTTTT. Protein sequence: CASSYGATGELFF. V gene TRBV6-5 combines with J gene TRBJ2-2; possibly TRBD1 for D (5 bases). Germline V CDR1 and CDR2: MNHEY, SVGAGI. V lost 2 bases and J lost 4, with 5 bases in between. This CDR3 comprises 13 residues.

This clonotype was detected ten times or more. This chain joins TRBV6-2 or TRBV6-3 and TRBJ2-5, with D maybe TRBD2 (5 bases). V was cut by 4 bases and J by 4 bases, with 10 bases left in between. The CDR3 has 13 amino acids. CDR1 and CDR2 from the germline V gene are MNHEY and SVGEGT. The CDR3 sequence is CASSFGERETQYF. DNA of the CDR3: TGTGCCAGCAGTTTCGGGGAGAGAGAGACCCAGTACTTC.

Comments on this clonotype: A much larger clone lies one base from this, so it may be a read error. This CDR3 reads CTKGAREGLNTEAFF. In DNA, the CDR3 is TGCACCAAGGGGGCGAGGGAGGGATTGAACACTGAAGCTTTCTTT. This chain links TRBV29-1 with TRBJ1-1; TRBD1 aligns across 7 bases. This CDR3 spans 15 amino acids. CDR1 SQVTM and CDR2 ANQGSEA come from the germline V gene.

This clonotype came up many times. This chain joins TRBV28 and TRBJ2-1, with D possibly being TRBD2 (6 bases). The CDR3 runs 15 residues. CDR1 is MDHEN, CDR2 SYDVKM, per germline. V shed 3 bases and J shed 3 bases, with 12 bases lying between them. For the CDR3, the DNA is TGTGCCAGCAGTTTCGCGGGGCCGGACTACAATGAGCAGTTCTTC. Amino acid sequence: CASSFAGPDYNEQFF.

There are a few counts of this clonotype. The chain combines TRBV5-1 with TRBJ2-3; 7 nucleotides match TRBD1. Germline V gene sequence: CDR1 SGHRS, CDR2 YFSETQ. V was pared by 5 bases and J by 0 bases, with 3 bases of the junction left unmatched. The CDR3 loop spans 14 amino acids. The CDR3 loop is CASRRGQSTDTQYF. The CDR3 coding sequence is TGCGCCAGCAGGAGGGGGCAGAGCACAGATACGCAGTATTTT.

This chain joins TRBV7-9 and TRBJ1-1; TRBD1 is a possible D gene (5 bases). There are 16 residues in the CDR3. The germline V gene has CDR1 SEHNR and CDR2 FQNEAQ (reference sequence). The V end lost 1 base, the J end lost 10 bases, and 22 bases lay between the germline ends. The CDR3 loop is CASSLDEDFEGLAAFF. The CDR3 DNA reads TGTGCCAGCAGCTTAGATGAAGATTTCGAGGGGTTGGCAGCTTTCTTT. The full variable domain, completed using reference TRBV7-9 and TRBJ1-1, is DTGVSQNPRHKITKRGQNVTFRCDPISEHNRLYWYRQTLGQGPEFLTYFQNEAQLEKSRLLSDRFSAERPKGSFSTLEIQRTEQGDSAMYLCASSLDEDFEGLAAFFGQGTRLTVV.

This clonotype was recorded many times. The genes are TRBV2 and TRBJ1-1; perhaps TRBD1 as D (6 bases). Trimming took 7 bases from V and 0 from J, leaving 15 bases between them. This CDR3 has 15 residues. Germline CDR1 and CDR2: SNHLY and FYNNEI. The chain's CDR3 is CASNQGLGLNTEAFF. The CDR3 DNA follows: TGTGCCAGCAACCAGGGGCTCGGGCTGAACACTGAAGCTTTCTTT.

The chain has TRBV29-1 and TRBJ2-7; 11 bases map to TRBD2. Losses at the gene ends were 6 bases for V and 2 bases for J; bases not matched to a gene: 6. The CDR3 is 14 amino acids. Germline V gives CDR1 SQVTM, CDR2 ANQGSEA. This chain's CDR3 is CSVNIAGGTYEQYF. CDR3 DNA: TGCAGCGTCAACATAGCGGGGGGGACCTACGAGCAGTACTTC.

J is TRBJ2-5 and V is TRBV7-9, with unresolved D. The CDR3 covers 14 residues. V was pared by 2 bases and J by 2 bases, with 9 bases between. The V gene's germline CDR1 is SEHNR and CDR2 FQNEAQ (reference sequence). This CDR3 reads CASSLMQKQETQYF. CDR3 DNA: TGTGCCAGCAGCTTAATGCAGAAGCAAGAGACCCAGTACTTC.

This clonotype has only a few counts. The chain carries TRBV24-1 and TRBJ2-2; 8 bases agree with TRBD2. Losses at the gene ends were 1 base for V and 6 bases for J; bases not matched to a gene: 6. CDR1 is KGHDR and CDR2 is SFDVKD in the germline V gene. The CDR3 runs 16 residues. The CDR3 sequence is CATSDFTSGSPGELFF. For the CDR3, the DNA is TGTGCCACCAGTGATTTTACTAGCGGCTCTCCCGGGGAGCTGTTTTTT.

Worth noting for this clonotype: This may be a read error, as it is one base from a much larger clone. In DNA form, the CDR3 reads TGTGCCAGCAGTTACTTGGCGGGAATCTACGAGCAGTACTTC. Protein product: CASSYLAGIYEQYF. The chain recombines TRBV6-2 or TRBV6-3 with TRBJ2-7; tentatively, D is TRBD2 (6 bases). This CDR3 has 14 residues. With 1 base removed from V and 3 bases from J, the gap between germline ends came to 10 bases. The V gene's germline CDR1 is MNHEY and CDR2 SVGEGT.

This clonotype was seen a handful of times. Because the CDR3 is missing its conserved closing phenylalanine or tryptophan, this is likely a read error. The chain uses TRBV5-1 and TRBJ1-1, with no clear D. This CDR3 has 13 amino acids. V was trimmed by 2 bases and J by 5 bases, leaving 10 bases between them. Germline V lookup: CDR1 SGHRS, CDR2 YFSETQ. In DNA, the CDR3 is TGCGCCAGCAGCTTAAACGGCGGGACTGAAGCTTTCTCT. Protein: CASSLNGGTEAFS.

This clonotype was counted a single time. Just one base apart from a much larger clone, this may be a read error. The chain joins TRBV7-2 to TRBJ2-1, with 12 bases aligning to TRBD2. Germline V gene sequence: CDR1 SGHTA, CDR2 FQGNSA. J lost 5 bases, V lost 5 bases, and 7 bases had no gene match. There are 16 residues in the CDR3. The CDR3 bases are TGTACCAGCAGCCAACGGACTAGCGGGACTCACAATGAGCAGTTCTTC. This translates into CTSSQRTSGTHNEQFF.

This clonotype was seen only a few times. This chain connects TRBV28 to TRBJ1-6; 8 bases are a match to TRBD1. The germline gives CDR1 MDHEN, CDR2 SYDVKM. This CDR3 has 15 amino acids. Trimming at V came to 2 bases and at J to 5 bases, leaving 2 bases not matched to a gene. The CDR3 sequence is CASSLVDRDNSPLHF. The CDR3 DNA reads as TGTGCCAGCAGTTTAGTGGACAGGGATAATTCACCCCTCCACTTT.

This clonotype was seen at least ten times. The V and J genes are TRBV20-1 and TRBJ2-1; 7 bases match TRBD1. After removal of 5 bases from V and 4 bases from J, the junction contained 8 bases not matched to a gene. Germline CDR1 and CDR2: DFQATT and SNEGSKA (reference sequence). This CDR3 region has 14 residues. The CDR3 region has the DNA TGCAGTGCTCCGACAGGGAGAGGTTACAATGAGCAGTTCTTC. This gives the protein CSAPTGRGYNEQFF.

This clonotype was counted ten times or more. The chain employs TRBV20-1 and TRBJ1-5, with a weak D call TRBD1 (6 bases). Trimming stripped 3 bases from V and 5 bases from J, with 11 bases between. In germline, CDR1 is DFQATT, CDR2 SNEGSKA (reference sequence). This CDR3 is built from 13 residues. The CDR3 DNA follows: TGCAGTGCTAGCGGTGAGGGGGATCAGCCCCAGCATTTT. Translating it yields CSASGEGDQPQHF.

The chain is built from TRBV19 and TRBJ2-1; TRBD2 matches 12 bases. Germline CDR1 reads LNHDA; CDR2 reads SQIVND (reference sequence). The CDR3 runs to 15 residues. V shed 6 bases and J 5 bases; nucleotides not matched to a gene: 5. This CDR3 is CASRPTSGGNNEQFF. The CDR3 coding sequence is TGTGCCAGTAGGCCGACTAGCGGGGGTAACAATGAGCAGTTCTTC.

This clonotype occurred a few times. J is TRBJ1-1 and V is TRBV19, with D unresolved. Germline CDR1 and CDR2: LNHDA and SQIVND (reference sequence). Deletions cut 5 bases from V and 0 bases from J, with 13 bases between. This CDR3 comprises 15 residues. In DNA, the CDR3 is TGTGCCAGTAGTGTGGGGTGGACGGTGAACACTGAAGCTTTCTTT. Encoded protein: CASSVGWTVNTEAFF.

This clonotype showed up just a few times. The chain has TRBV4-1 and TRBJ1-1; tentative D call: TRBD1 (6 bases). Germline loops: CDR1 MGHRA, CDR2 YSYEKL. The CDR3 extends over 16 amino acids. V lost 1 base to trimming and J lost 4 bases, with 16 bases between them. The CDR3 here is CASSQVMGGQVTEAFF. CDR3 coding DNA: TGCGCCAGCAGCCAAGTTATGGGGGGGCAGGTCACTGAAGCTTTCTTT.

At least ten counts were recorded for this clonotype. The V gene is TRBV6-1, the J gene TRBJ1-5; 9 positions agree with TRBD1. The CDR3 is made up of 15 amino acids. The V and J ends lost 4 bases and 5 bases, in that order; junction bases with no gene match: 6. The germline V gene has CDR1 MNHNS and CDR2 SASEGT. Here the CDR3 reads CASSAMTGGYQPQHF. The CDR3 DNA sequence: TGTGCCAGCAGTGCCATGACAGGGGGGTATCAGCCCCAGCATTTT.

This clonotype was seen at least ten times. V is TRBV13 and J is TRBJ2-1, with a possible D match to TRBD1 (7 bases). The CDR3 is 16 residues long. Looked up from germline, CDR1 is PRHDT and CDR2 is FYEKMQ (reference sequence). The V and J ends lost 3 bases and 4 bases respectively, with 16 bases between them. For the CDR3, the DNA is TGTGCCAGCAGCTTTTCTCGGACAGGACTATACAATGAGCAGTTCTTC. Translating it yields CASSFSRTGLYNEQFF.

The chain is built from TRBV28 and TRBJ2-1; no clear D gene. V lost 3 bases, J lost 8 bases, and 11 bases lay in between. There are 13 residues in the CDR3. Germline CDR1 and CDR2: MDHEN and SYDVKM. The CDR3 DNA follows: TGTGCCAGCAGTTTTTCGCGGTCCGATGAGCAGTTCTTC. Translated, it gives CASSFSRSDEQFF.

With respect to this clonotype: This may arise from a read error, as a much more abundant clone is one base away. This chain links TRBV30 with TRBJ2-7; possible D gene TRBD2, 6 bases. From germline, CDR1 is GTSNPN and CDR2 SVGIG (reference sequence). The CDR3 is 15 amino acids. This chain's CDR3 is CASLGKGLADYELYF. CDR3 DNA: TGTGCCAGCCTTGGAAAGGGCTTGGCGGACTACGAGCTGTACTTC.

This clonotype was detected many times. The rearrangement joins TRBV7-9 to TRBJ2-7; D uncertain. The V gene's germline CDR1 is SEHNR and CDR2 FQNEAQ (reference sequence). The V end was cut by 1 base, the J end by 2 bases, with 15 bases between. The CDR3 has 16 amino acids. CDR3 loop: CASSLVGVVAPYEQYF. The CDR3 DNA is TGTGCCAGCAGCTTAGTTGGGGTGGTAGCCCCCTACGAGCAGTACTTC. The whole variable domain, remainder taken from reference TRBV7-9 and TRBJ2-7, is DTGVSQNPRHKITKRGQNVTFRCDPISEHNRLYWYRQTLGQGPEFLTYFQNEAQLEKSRLLSDRFSAERPKGSFSTLEIQRTEQGDSAMYLCASSLVGVVAPYEQYFGPGTRLTVT.

The rearrangement links TRBV2 to TRBJ2-2; TRBD2 might be the D (6 bases). The CDR3 spans 16 residues. CDR1 SNHLY and CDR2 FYNNEI come from the germline V gene. V was clipped by 6 bases and J by 6 bases, with 20 bases between them. This chain's CDR3 is CASSPLGGDGAGELFF. CDR3 DNA: TGTGCCAGCAGCCCACTGGGAGGCGACGGTGCCGGGGAGCTGTTTTTT.